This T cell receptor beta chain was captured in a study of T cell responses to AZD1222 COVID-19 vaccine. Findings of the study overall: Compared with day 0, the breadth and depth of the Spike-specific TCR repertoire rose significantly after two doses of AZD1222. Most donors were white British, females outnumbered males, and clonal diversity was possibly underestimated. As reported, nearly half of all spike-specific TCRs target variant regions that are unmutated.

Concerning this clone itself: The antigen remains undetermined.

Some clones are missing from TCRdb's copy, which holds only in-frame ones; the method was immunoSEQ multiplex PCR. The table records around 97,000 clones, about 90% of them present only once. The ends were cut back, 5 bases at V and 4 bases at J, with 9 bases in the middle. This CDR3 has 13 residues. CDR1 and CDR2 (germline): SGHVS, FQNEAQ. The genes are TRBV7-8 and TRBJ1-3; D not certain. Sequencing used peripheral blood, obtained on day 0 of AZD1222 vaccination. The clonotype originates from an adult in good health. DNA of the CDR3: TGTGCCAGCAGCCGCGGTTCCGGAAACACCATATATTTT. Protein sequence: CASSRGSGNTIYF.